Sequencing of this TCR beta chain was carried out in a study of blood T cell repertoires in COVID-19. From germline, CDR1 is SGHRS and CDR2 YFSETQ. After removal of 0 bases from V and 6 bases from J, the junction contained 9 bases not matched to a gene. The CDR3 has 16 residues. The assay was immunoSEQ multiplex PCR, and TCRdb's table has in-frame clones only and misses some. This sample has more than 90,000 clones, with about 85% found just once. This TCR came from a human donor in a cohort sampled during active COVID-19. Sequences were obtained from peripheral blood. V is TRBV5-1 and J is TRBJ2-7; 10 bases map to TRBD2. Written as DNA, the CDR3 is TGCGCCAGCAGCTTGGTCCCAGCGGGAGGGCCCACCGAGCAGTACTTC. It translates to CASSLVPAGGPTEQYF.